One and the same sample provided the 10 T cell receptor beta chains below, sequenced in a study of cytomegalovirus exposure and HLA in healthy donors. Sequencing was performed with immunoSEQ multiplex PCR; in TCRdb, only in-frame clones are kept and a portion is missing. The table shows more than 140,000 clones, with roughly nine tenths occurring only once. The sample was PBMCs. The receptors come from a woman between 18 and 30 years old in good health and CMV-seropositive.

The gene calls are TRBV6-1 and TRBJ2-7, with a possible D match to TRBD1 (5 bases). CDR1 and CDR2 from the germline V gene are MNHNS and SASEGT. This CDR3 is built from 15 residues. V dropped 3 bases and J dropped 0 bases, with 12 bases sitting between them. DNA of the CDR3: TGTGCCAGCAGTGATAAGACAAGGGGCTCCTACGAGCAGTACTTC. Encoded protein: CASSDKTRGSYEQYF.

The rearrangement uses TRBV4-1 and TRBJ1-3, with TRBD1 matching 7 bases. The J segment lost 1 base and the V segment lost 3 bases, leaving 9 bases of the junction unmatched. In germline, CDR1 is MGHRA, CDR2 YSYEKL. The CDR3 loop spans 17 amino acids. The CDR3 loop reads CASSQVPQGRSGNTIYF. The CDR3 DNA sequence: TGCGCCAGCAGCCAGGTACCACAGGGGAGATCTGGAAACACCATATATTTT.

This chain joins TRBV11-3 and TRBJ2-1, with D perhaps matching TRBD2 (5 bases). The CDR3 covers 13 residues. The germline V gene encodes CDR1 SGHNT and CDR2 YENEEA. Trimming left V 7 bases short and J 6 bases short, with 13 bases between. For the CDR3, the DNA is TGTGCCAGCACCTATCCGGGGAGCAATGAGCAGTTCTTC. It encodes CASTYPGSNEQFF.

The chain has TRBV29-1 and TRBJ2-7; 7 positions agree with TRBD2. The CDR3 loop spans 13 amino acids. The germline gives CDR1 SQVTM, CDR2 ANQGSEA. V was clipped by 5 bases and J by 0 bases; unmatched bases: 4. The CDR3 loop is CSVQGGFSYEQYF. CDR3 DNA sequence: TGCAGCGTTCAGGGAGGGTTCTCCTACGAGCAGTACTTC.

The chain uses TRBV27 and TRBJ1-2; TRBD1 is a possible D gene (6 bases). CDR1 is MNHEY and CDR2 is SMNVEV in the germline V gene (reference sequence). Trimming took 10 bases from V and 4 from J, leaving 16 bases between them. The CDR3 extends over 13 amino acids. This chain's CDR3 is CATAPGTSYGYTF. The CDR3 DNA reads TGTGCCACCGCTCCGGGGACATCCTATGGCTACACCTTC.

The chain recombines TRBV7-8 with TRBJ1-2; unclear D gene. CDR3 length equals 15 residues. The V gene's germline CDR1 is SGHVS and CDR2 FQNEAQ. With 1 base removed from V and 0 bases from J, the gap between germline ends came to 9 bases. The CDR3 loop is CASSLDQVANYGYTF. The CDR3 bases are TGTGCCAGCAGCTTAGACCAAGTAGCTAACTATGGCTACACCTTC. Based on the CDR3 plus reference TRBV7-8 and TRBJ1-2, the full variable domain is GAGVSQSPRYKVAKRGQDVALRCDPISGHVSLFWYQQALGQGPEFLTYFQNEAQLDKSGLPSDRFFAERPEGSVSTLKIQRTQQEDSAVYLCASSLDQVANYGYTFGSGTRLTVV.

The chain joins TRBV7-2 to TRBJ1-2, with a tentative D call TRBD1 (6 bases). The germline V and J ends were trimmed by 5 bases and 3 bases, with 16 bases remaining between them. Germline assignment: CDR1 SGHTA and CDR2 FQGNSA. The CDR3 extends over 15 amino acids. The CDR3 region has the DNA TGTGCCAGCAGCGTTTATGGGGGACAAGACTATGGCTACACCTTC. It yields the protein CASSVYGGQDYGYTF.

The chain combines TRBV5-1 with TRBJ2-5; 11 bases map to TRBD2. The ends lost 2 bases at V and 3 bases at J; junction bases unmatched: 3. Looked up from germline, CDR1 is SGHRS and CDR2 is YFSETQ. The CDR3 loop spans 15 amino acids. DNA for the CDR3: TGCGCCAGCAGCTTACGGGGACTAGCGGAAGAGACCCAGTACTTC. This gives the protein CASSLRGLAEETQYF.

The chain links TRBV18 to TRBJ2-3; D is possibly TRBD2 (6 bases). Germline V gene sequence: CDR1 KGHSH, CDR2 LQKENI. The CDR3 is 16 amino acids. V gave up 2 bases and J gave up 0 bases, with 12 bases separating them. CDR3 DNA sequence: TGTGCCAGCTCACCAGCGCGCGGGACGAGCACAGATACGCAGTATTTT. Amino acids: CASSPARGTSTDTQYF.

This sequence joins TRBV4-1 and TRBJ1-5; 7 bases match TRBD1. Germline CDR1 and CDR2: MGHRA and YSYEKL. V lost 1 base, J lost 7 bases, and 4 bases stayed unmatched. This CDR3 has 14 amino acids. DNA for the CDR3: TGCGCCAGCAGCCAAGCGACAGGGAGCCAGCCCCAGCATTTT. Translation gives CASSQATGSQPQHF.